What follows are 8 T cell receptor beta chains derived from one specimen sequenced in a study of T cells in women clearing cervical HPV infection. Profiling relied on immunoSEQ multiplex PCR, and the TCRdb table lists in-frame clones only, not all of them. The listing records tens of thousands of clones. What was sequenced was blood buffy coat. The receptor source for this set is a woman aged 18 to 75 with a cervical HPV16 infection that either progressed to CIN3+ or cleared (not recorded which).

This clone counts as medium-sized by frequency. The read gets to within 3 residues of the CDR3 end, and the germline J gene fills in the rest. V gene TRBV6-2 or TRBV6-3 combines with J gene TRBJ2-1; TRBD2 matches at 9 bases. V shed 5 bases, J shed 1 base, and the junction held 9 bases outside the gene matches. Looked up from germline, CDR1 is MNHEY and CDR2 is SVGEGT. The CDR3 extends over 17 amino acids. The CDR3 bases that were read are TGTGCCAGCAGTCTATCCCCGGCGGGAGGGTCCTACAATGAG. Amino acid sequence: CASSLSPAGGSYNE. The whole CDR3 protein is CASSLSPAGGSYNEQFF.

As for this clone: The sequenced fragment ends 3 residues before the CDR3 boundary, so the rest is inferred from the germline J gene. V gene TRBV7-2 combines with J gene TRBJ2-4; 7 bases are a match to TRBD1. The CDR3 extends over 15 amino acids. CDR1 is SGHTA, CDR2 FQGNSA, per germline. CDR3 DNA (partial): TGTGCCAGCAGCCCACCCGGGACAGAGAACTATGGT. This translates into CASSPPGTENYG. The entire CDR3 reads CASSPPGTENYGQYF.

With respect to this clone: From the germline J gene comes the end of the CDR3, since the read stops 3 residues before it. The chain carries TRBV19 and TRBJ2-7; 8 nucleotides align to TRBD1. Looked up from germline, CDR1 is LNHDA and CDR2 is SQIVND (reference sequence). Losses at the gene ends were 5 bases for V and 5 bases for J; bases not matched to a gene: 8. This CDR3 contains 14 residues. Here the CDR3 reads CASSGQGSSHEQYF. CDR3 DNA (partial): TGTGCCAGTAGTGGACAGGGTTCGAGCCACGAG.

As to this clone: Read data end 3 residues before the CDR3 end; the end is taken from the germline J gene. V and J are TRBV5-1 and TRBJ2-3, with 16 bases that match TRBD2. The CDR3 length is 19 residues. In germline, CDR1 is SGHRS, CDR2 YFSETQ. The CDR3 bases that were read are TGCGCCAGCAGCGTCGCCGGGACTAGCGGGGGGGCGGCTAAGGAGACG. Translated: CASSVAGTSGGAAKET. The full CDR3 protein reads CASSVAGTSGGAAKETQYF.

As to this clone: The CDR3 end is not reached by the read, which stops 3 residues before it; the germline J gene fills it in. V and J are TRBV7-9 and TRBJ2-4; tentatively, D is TRBD2 (6 bases). The CDR3 has 13 amino acids. Germline CDR1 and CDR2: SEHNR and FQNEAQ (reference sequence). The CDR3 bases that were read are TGTGCCAGCAGCTTAGGGGGGGAGTATGGT. It codes for CASSLGGEYG. The whole CDR3 is CASSLGGEYGQYF.

About this clone itself: The read ends 3 residues shy of where the CDR3 ends; the end is completed using the germline J gene. Other DNA variants within this sample encode the same CDR3. The chain is built from TRBV18 and TRBJ2-3, with TRBD1 matching over 7 bases. CDR3 length: 18 residues. Germline lookup yields CDR1 KGHSH and CDR2 LQKENI. The CDR3 bases that were read are TGTGCCAGCTCACCACCCTACCTGAACCGGGACAGCCAAGAGACG. Residues: CASSPPYLNRDSQET. The entire CDR3 reads CASSPPYLNRDSQETQYF. Using reference TRBV18 and TRBJ2-3 for the parts outside the CDR3, the full variable domain is NAGVMQNPRHLVRRRGQEARLRCSPMKGHSHVYWYRQLPEEGLKFMVYLQKENIIDESGMPKERFSAEFPKEGPSILRIQQVVRGDSAAYFCASSPPYLNRDSQETQYFGPGTRLTVL.

On this clone itself: The DNA ends 3 residues before the CDR3 does, and the rest of the CDR3 is filled in from the germline J gene. The rearrangement uses TRBV4-2 and TRBJ1-5; 8 bases fit TRBD1. Germline V CDR1 and CDR2: LGHNA, YNFKEQ. V lost 0 bases and J lost 4; bases outside the gene matches: 8. The CDR3 extends over 17 amino acids. CDR3 DNA, as far as it was read: TGTGCCAGCAGCCAAGACGACAGGGGAGGAGGTAATCAGCCC. Amino acid sequence: CASSQDDRGGGNQP. The complete CDR3 sequence is CASSQDDRGGGNQPQHF.

On this clone itself: The read stops 3 residues short of the end of the CDR3; the missing end is completed from the germline J gene. V usage is TRBV5-1 and J usage is TRBJ2-7; 11 bases map to TRBD1. This CDR3 has 15 amino acids. J was trimmed by 3 bases and V by 2 bases; bases with no gene match: 4. CDR1 is SGHRS and CDR2 is YFSETQ in the germline V gene. The DNA read from the CDR3 is TGCGCCAGCAGCTTTTCCGGGACAGGGGGCTACGAG. Translating it yields CASSFSGTGGYE. The complete CDR3 reads CASSFSGTGGYEQYF.